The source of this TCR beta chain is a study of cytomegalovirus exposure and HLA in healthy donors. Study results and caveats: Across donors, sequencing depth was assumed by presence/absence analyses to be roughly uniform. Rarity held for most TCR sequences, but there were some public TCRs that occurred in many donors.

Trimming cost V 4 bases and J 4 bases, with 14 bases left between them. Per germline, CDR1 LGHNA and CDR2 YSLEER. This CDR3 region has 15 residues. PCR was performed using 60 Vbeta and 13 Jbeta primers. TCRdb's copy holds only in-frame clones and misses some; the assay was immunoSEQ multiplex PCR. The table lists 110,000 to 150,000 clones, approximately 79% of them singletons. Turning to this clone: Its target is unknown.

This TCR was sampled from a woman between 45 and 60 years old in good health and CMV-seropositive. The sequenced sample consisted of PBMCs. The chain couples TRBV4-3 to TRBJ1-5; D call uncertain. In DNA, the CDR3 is TGCGCCAGCAGCCCTCAAAGAGGAGAAAATCAGCCCCAGCATTTT. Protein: CASSPQRGENQPQHF.